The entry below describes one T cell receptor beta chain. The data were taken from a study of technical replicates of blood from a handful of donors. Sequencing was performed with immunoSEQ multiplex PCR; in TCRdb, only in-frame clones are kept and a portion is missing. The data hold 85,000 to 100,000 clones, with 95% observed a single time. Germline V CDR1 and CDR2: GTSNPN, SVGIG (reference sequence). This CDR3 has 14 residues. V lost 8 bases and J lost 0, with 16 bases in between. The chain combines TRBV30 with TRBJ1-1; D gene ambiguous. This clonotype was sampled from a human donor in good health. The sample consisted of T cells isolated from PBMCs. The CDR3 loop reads CAHKSRVMNTEAFF. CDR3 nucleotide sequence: TGTGCCCATAAATCGAGGGTAATGAACACTGAAGCTTTCTTT.